This is a list of T cell receptor beta chains from one sample in a study of blood T cell repertoires in COVID-19. Sequenced by immunoSEQ multiplex PCR; TCRdb stores in-frame clones only, minus some. This sample yields approximately 65,000 clones, of which 60% to 85% are seen a single time; approximately 23% belongs to the top ten. The sample comprised peripheral blood. The source of these receptors is a human donor in a cohort sampled during active COVID-19. Each CDR3 is given with its conserved first and last residue. Each record gives: V gene, CDR3 protein.

V gene: TRBV28
CDR3 protein: CASSSKTSKSSYEQYF

V gene: TRBV5-4
CDR3 protein: CASSLVGGQGAGETQYF

V gene: TRBV28
CDR3 protein: CASSLVTALYEQYF

V gene: TRBV19
CDR3 protein: CASSRTSGSSYNEQFF

V gene: TRBV7-2
CDR3 protein: CASSFQRGYNEQFF

V gene: TRBV9
CDR3 protein: CASSTFTGNTGELFF

V gene: TRBV2
CDR3 protein: CASSEGLSPPSEQYF

V gene: TRBV5-4
CDR3 protein: CASSLKGTGVFGYTF

V gene: TRBV6-6
CDR3 protein: CASSPRTSGGDTGELFF

V gene: TRBV9
CDR3 protein: CASSVVSGSMFEQFF

V gene: TRBV18
CDR3 protein: CASSRGSSAQETQYF

V gene: TRBV2
CDR3 protein: CASRPLGGTNQPQHF

V gene: TRBV5-6
CDR3 protein: CASSQRLAGGRADTQYF

V gene: TRBV7-2
CDR3 protein: CASSLSGAGLLGYNEQFF

V gene: TRBV9
CDR3 protein: CASSVPGYGYTF

V gene: TRBV29-1
CDR3 protein: CSVRGTSNAGELFF

V gene: TRBV20-1
CDR3 protein: CSATERGGNADTQYF

V gene: TRBV7-9
CDR3 protein: CASQGRGQGMGYTF

V gene: TRBV30
CDR3 protein: CAWTHRGTGQFF

V gene: TRBV6-4
CDR3 protein: CASSEPLASGVWDEQFF

V gene: TRBV18
CDR3 protein: CASSSSGVTGELFF

V gene: TRBV3-1/TRBV3-2
CDR3 protein: CASSQDQPRRAGEETQYF

V gene: TRBV3-1/TRBV3-2
CDR3 protein: CASSGGFEQYF

V gene: TRBV6-2/TRBV6-3
CDR3 protein: CASSRDRDRGYTF

V gene: TRBV7-2
CDR3 protein: CASSSPVAGGTDTQYF

V gene: TRBV19
CDR3 protein: CASSLFPTANRNQPQHF

V gene: TRBV29-1
CDR3 protein: CSVEGGADEQFF

V gene: TRBV19
CDR3 protein: CASSIRTRGGLSTDTQYF

V gene: TRBV6-2/TRBV6-3
CDR3 protein: CASSYTRVETQYF

V gene: TRBV10-3
CDR3 protein: CAISGTENYGYTF

V gene: TRBV3-1/TRBV3-2
CDR3 protein: CASSQDPTGGPSGANVLTF

V gene: TRBV6-5
CDR3 protein: CASSYSRFRDTIYF

V gene: TRBV15
CDR3 protein: CATSAGLVADTQYF

V gene: TRBV5-3
CDR3 protein: CARSLQGSHYEQYF

V gene: TRBV2
CDR3 protein: CASSDRTGSYGYTF

V gene: TRBV12-3/TRBV12-4
CDR3 protein: CASSSGRGYTF

V gene: TRBV18
CDR3 protein: CASSPQGAYEQYF

V gene: TRBV28
CDR3 protein: CASSSGSLTDTQYF

V gene: TRBV5-4
CDR3 protein: CASSLEGYQETQYF

V gene: TRBV27
CDR3 protein: CASSQGTVPYEQYF

V gene: TRBV28
CDR3 protein: CASRTSGDTDTQYF

V gene: TRBV5-1
CDR3 protein: CASSFQGLGTQETQYF

V gene: TRBV6-2/TRBV6-3
CDR3 protein: CASSYSSGYQETQYF

V gene: TRBV5-7
CDR3 protein: CASSHLMVQQETQYF

V gene: TRBV7-2
CDR3 protein: CASSQAGGWNTGELFF

V gene: TRBV28
CDR3 protein: CASSLGAENQETQYF

V gene: TRBV7-2
CDR3 protein: CASSRLIKGGLNEQFF

V gene: TRBV18
CDR3 protein: CASSPPFRVETQYF

V gene: TRBV6-6
CDR3 protein: CASSWTGVPEAFF

V gene: TRBV6-2/TRBV6-3
CDR3 protein: CASSFLGGYTDTQYF

V gene: TRBV2
CDR3 protein: CASSDRPLAGRPNEQFF